One sample yielded the 32 T cell receptor beta chains listed below, sequenced in a study of T cell responses to AZD1222 COVID-19 vaccine. Clones were sequenced by immunoSEQ multiplex PCR, and TCRdb holds only the in-frame ones, with some missing. Here the sample spans some 200,000 clones, approximately 94% being singletons. The specimen comprised peripheral blood, sampled on day 0 of MenACWY control vaccination. The receptors shown here come from an adult in good health.

V gene TRBV19 combines with J gene TRBJ1-1; D not resolved. With 6 bases removed from V and 0 bases from J, the gap between germline ends came to 11 bases. The CDR3 runs 14 residues. Per the germline V gene, CDR1 is LNHDA and CDR2 is SQIVND (reference sequence). CDR3 in DNA: TGTGCCAGTAGCCGGACTGATATGAACACTGAAGCTTTCTTT. As protein: CASSRTDMNTEAFF.

In its sample, this clone was seen once. This chain joins TRBV30 and TRBJ2-3; D is possibly TRBD2 (5 bases). The germline V gene has CDR1 GTSNPN and CDR2 SVGIG (reference sequence). Trimming pared 2 bases from V and 6 bases from J, leaving 9 bases between. The CDR3 has 12 amino acids. The CDR3 here is CAWSPTGDTQYF. DNA for the CDR3: TGTGCCTGGAGTCCTACGGGGGATACGCAGTATTTT.

The chain recombines TRBV19 with TRBJ2-5, with D tentatively TRBD2 (6 bases). The ends were cut back, 0 bases at V and 4 bases at J, with 12 bases in the middle. The CDR3 sequence is 15 residues long. Germline-derived CDR1 and CDR2 are LNHDA and SQIVND (reference sequence). CDR3 region: CASSIEGGRGETQYF. CDR3 in DNA: TGTGCCAGTAGTATAGAGGGGGGTCGGGGAGAGACCCAGTACTTC.

The chain couples TRBV2 to TRBJ1-2, with D uncertain. The CDR3 length is 13 residues. Germline lookup yields CDR1 SNHLY and CDR2 FYNNEI. The V end was cut by 2 bases, the J end by 8 bases, with 12 bases between. CDR3 in amino acids: CASSETGPQGYTF. Here the CDR3 DNA reads TGTGCCAGCAGTGAAACGGGCCCGCAGGGCTACACCTTC.

The chain recombines TRBV27 with TRBJ1-5, with D perhaps TRBD1 (6 bases). CDR1 is MNHEY, CDR2 SMNVEV, per germline (reference sequence). There are 15 residues in the CDR3. Trimming cost V 4 bases and J 0 bases, with 10 bases left between them. The CDR3 coding sequence is TGTGCCAGCAGTTCGTACAGGGCTAGCAATCAGCCCCAGCATTTT. Protein: CASSSYRASNQPQHF.

This chain joins TRBV5-5 and TRBJ1-3; 7 bases match TRBD1. The V segment lost 4 bases and the J segment 0 bases; nucleotides outside the gene matches: 7. CDR1 and CDR2 (germline): SGHKS, YYEKEE (reference sequence). This CDR3 comprises 16 residues. The CDR3 sequence is CASSRYRGSSGNTIYF. The CDR3 nucleotides are TGTGCCAGCAGCCGGTACAGGGGAAGCTCTGGAAACACCATATATTTT.

This sequence joins TRBV4-1 and TRBJ1-1, with a tentative D call TRBD1 (5 bases). CDR3 length: 17 residues. Trimming removed 0 bases at V and 2 bases at J, with 16 bases between. The germline V gene encodes CDR1 MGHRA and CDR2 YSYEKL. In DNA, the CDR3 is TGCGCCAGCAGCCAAGACTATTCTAGGGGCACCAACACTGAAGCTTTCTTT. Its protein product is CASSQDYSRGTNTEAFF.

This clone showed up just once. The chain joins TRBV6-5 to TRBJ1-3; D gene ambiguous. The V and J ends lost 9 bases and 1 base respectively, with 7 bases between them. CDR3 length equals 12 residues. The germline gives CDR1 MNHEY, CDR2 SVGAGI. CDR3 amino acids: CASRGSGNTIYF. The CDR3 DNA is TGTGCCAGTAGAGGGTCTGGAAACACCATATATTTT.

The genes are TRBV7-2 and TRBJ1-6; D uncertain. V gave up 3 bases and J gave up 10 bases, with 7 bases separating them. The CDR3 has 12 residues. The V gene's germline CDR1 is SGHTA and CDR2 FQGNSA. As DNA, the CDR3 is TGTGCCAGCAGCTTTGAAGGGTCACCCCTCCACTTT. Its protein is CASSFEGSPLHF.

The chain uses TRBV28 and TRBJ2-7; D is unresolved. CDR3 length: 14 amino acids. Germline CDR1 and CDR2: MDHEN and SYDVKM. With 3 bases removed from V and 5 bases from J, the gap between germline ends came to 14 bases. The CDR3 coding sequence is TGTGCCAGCAGTTTCTCCGACGTAAGGCACGAGCAGTACTTC. Its translation: CASSFSDVRHEQYF.

This sequence joins TRBV28 and TRBJ1-6; 7 nucleotides match TRBD1. V lost 5 bases, J lost 7 bases, and 5 bases stayed unmatched. Germline V lookup: CDR1 MDHEN, CDR2 SYDVKM. The CDR3 runs to 14 residues. In DNA form, the CDR3 reads TGTGCCAGCAGTCCCCGGGACAGAAATTCACCCCTCCACTTT. This translates into CASSPRDRNSPLHF.

The chain links TRBV30 to TRBJ1-3; a weak D match, TRBD1 (6 bases). In germline, CDR1 is GTSNPN, CDR2 SVGIG (reference sequence). The CDR3 length is 14 residues. V lost 2 bases and J lost 4, with 12 bases in between. This CDR3 reads CAWSPQGAGNTIYF. The CDR3, as DNA: TGTGCCTGGAGTCCACAGGGAGCAGGAAACACCATATATTTT.

The V call is TRBV9, the J call TRBJ1-1; 7 nucleotides agree with TRBD1. Germline CDR1 SGDLS, CDR2 YYNGEE. V lost 0 bases, J lost 6 bases, and 8 bases stayed unmatched. CDR3 length: 15 amino acids. The CDR3 sequence is CASSVVPGQPPEAFF. In DNA form, the CDR3 reads TGTGCCAGCAGCGTAGTACCGGGACAGCCGCCTGAAGCTTTCTTT.

This chain links TRBV28 with TRBJ1-1; TRBD1 is a possible D gene (5 bases). V lost 2 bases, J lost 0 bases, and 13 bases lay in between. Per germline, CDR1 MDHEN and CDR2 SYDVKM. The CDR3 runs to 16 residues. In DNA form, the CDR3 reads TGTGCCAGCAGTTTACGATTGACAGCCATGAACACTGAAGCTTTCTTT. Its protein product is CASSLRLTAMNTEAFF.

This clone was recorded once. The gene calls are TRBV10-3 and TRBJ2-3, with D unresolved. CDR3 size: 14 residues. V lost 11 bases and J 0 bases, leaving 15 bases between the germline ends. Germline V gene data show CDR1 as ENHRY and CDR2 as SYGVKD. The CDR3 sequence is CAVRYEFSTDTQYF. The CDR3 DNA reads TGTGCCGTCCGTTACGAGTTTAGCACAGATACGCAGTATTTT.

CDR3: CAISPGTGARYEQYF. Here the CDR3 DNA reads TGTGCCATCAGTCCCGGGACAGGGGCCCGATACGAGCAGTACTTC. J is TRBJ2-7 and V is TRBV10-3; 10 bases fit TRBD1. After removal of 5 bases from V and 4 bases from J, the junction contained 8 bases not matched to a gene. The CDR3 runs to 15 residues. From germline, CDR1 is ENHRY and CDR2 SYGVKD.

The V gene is TRBV10-3, the J gene TRBJ1-4, with 9 bases aligning to TRBD1. After removal of 6 bases from V and 5 bases from J, the junction contained 7 bases not matched to a gene. The CDR3 totals 15 residues. Germline V CDR1 and CDR2: ENHRY, SYGVKD. The CDR3 protein is CAIRLGTGPNEKLFF. CDR3 in DNA: TGTGCCATCAGGCTGGGGACAGGGCCCAATGAAAAACTGTTTTTT.

This sequence joins TRBV5-4 and TRBJ2-1, with D uncertain. Trimming removed 3 bases from V and 0 bases from J, with 7 bases in between. This CDR3 is 14 amino acids long. The germline gives CDR1 SGHNT, CDR2 YYREEE (reference sequence). The CDR3 coding sequence is TGTGCCAGCAGCTCCCGGGTCTCCTACAATGAGCAGTTCTTC. This codes for CASSSRVSYNEQFF.

The rearrangement links TRBV15 to TRBJ2-1; weak D call: TRBD2 (6 bases). With 1 base removed from V and 8 bases from J, the gap between germline ends came to 18 bases. Germline CDR1 and CDR2: LNHNV and YYDKDF (reference sequence). The CDR3 has 16 amino acids. The CDR3 coding sequence is TGTGCCACCAGCAGAGGTTCCTACCCGGAGGGGTATGAGCAGTTCTTC. It encodes CATSRGSYPEGYEQFF.

The chain links TRBV7-9 to TRBJ2-3; 7 nucleotides line up with TRBD1. Per germline, CDR1 SEHNR and CDR2 FQNEAQ (reference sequence). The V gene end was trimmed by 3 bases and the J gene end by 0 bases; junction bases not matched to a gene: 6. The CDR3 runs 16 residues. Here the CDR3 reads CASSLKGQFSTDTQYF. The CDR3 DNA is TGTGCCAGCAGCTTGAAGGGACAGTTTAGCACAGATACGCAGTATTTT. Using reference TRBV7-9 and TRBJ2-3 for the parts outside the CDR3, the full variable domain is DTGVSQNPRHKITKRGQNVTFRCDPISEHNRLYWYRQTLGQGPEFLTYFQNEAQLEKSRLLSDRFSAERPKGSFSTLEIQRTEQGDSAMYLCASSLKGQFSTDTQYFGPGTRLTVL.

The chain is built from TRBV10-3 and TRBJ1-1, with unresolved D. This CDR3 region has 11 residues. Germline CDR1 and CDR2: ENHRY and SYGVKD. V lost 5 bases, J lost 11 bases, and 12 bases lay in between. CDR3 loop: CAISLLVVAFF. The CDR3 bases are TGTGCCATCAGTCTCTTGGTCGTGGCTTTCTTT.

This sequence joins TRBV6-5 and TRBJ1-6; 7 positions match TRBD1. The trim removed 2 bases at V and 7 bases at J, leaving 5 bases unmatched. This CDR3 spans 15 amino acids. Germline CDR1 MNHEY, CDR2 SVGAGI. CDR3 amino acids: CASSYGTGVNSPLHF. In nucleotides, the CDR3 is TGTGCCAGCAGTTACGGAACAGGGGTGAATTCACCCCTCCACTTT.

This clone was observed a few times. This chain uses TRBV10-2 with TRBJ1-5; D is possibly TRBD1 (5 bases). V was trimmed by 3 bases and J by 4 bases, leaving 10 bases between them. CDR3 length: 14 amino acids. Germline CDR1 and CDR2: WSHSY and SAAADI. The CDR3 here is CASSDAGGNQPQHF. The CDR3 DNA reads as TGCGCCAGCAGTGACGCGGGGGGGAATCAGCCCCAGCATTTT.

This sequence joins TRBV6-2 or TRBV6-3 and TRBJ1-6, with 8 bases lining up with TRBD1. Per germline, CDR1 MNHEY and CDR2 SVGEGT. V trimming: 2 bases; J trimming: 7 bases; junction bases outside the gene matches: 10. There are 17 residues in the CDR3. CDR3: CASSYPADRALNSPLHF. CDR3 nucleotide sequence: TGTGCCAGCAGTTACCCCGCGGACAGGGCGTTAAATTCACCCCTCCACTTT.

The rearrangement links TRBV6-4 to TRBJ1-1; D is possibly TRBD1 (6 bases). Germline V gene sequence: CDR1 MRHNA, CDR2 SNTAGT. CDR3 size: 13 residues. V was pared by 10 bases and J by 7 bases, with 19 bases between. Here the CDR3 reads CATRGQGRSEAFF. DNA of the CDR3: TGTGCCACCCGCGGGCAGGGGCGAAGTGAAGCTTTCTTT.

The CDR3 sequence is CASSDKALWSASGYTF. DNA for the CDR3: TGTGCCAGCAGTGATAAGGCCCTCTGGTCGGCAAGTGGCTACACCTTC. The chain joins TRBV2 to TRBJ1-2, with no clear D. Deletions cut 3 bases from V and 7 bases from J, with 21 bases between. The CDR3 has 16 residues. The germline CDR1 and CDR2 sequences are SNHLY and FYNNEI. The entire variable domain, with the rest obtained from reference TRBV2 and TRBJ1-2, is as follows: EPEVTQTPSHQVTQMGQEVILRCVPISNHLYFYWYRQILGQKVEFLVSFYNNEISEKSEIFDDQFSVERPDGSNFTLKIRSTKLEDSAMYFCASSDKALWSASGYTFGSGTRLTVV.

This chain uses TRBV5-1 with TRBJ2-2; tentative D call: TRBD1 (6 bases). Germline values: CDR1 SGHRS, CDR2 YFSETQ. The V end lost 4 bases, the J end lost 4 bases, and 14 bases lay between the germline ends. The CDR3 contains 15 residues. The CDR3 region has the DNA TGCGCCAGCAGCGCCTACAGGGTGAGCACCGGGGAGCTGTTTTTT. Translated: CASSAYRVSTGELFF.

The chain joins TRBV10-3 to TRBJ2-7; maybe TRBD2 (6 bases). Germline loops: CDR1 ENHRY, CDR2 SYGVKD. V was cut by 10 bases and J by 0 bases, with 13 bases left in between. The CDR3 has 13 residues. The CDR3 sequence is CAKSGPDSYEQYF. The DNA for the CDR3 is TGTGCCAAGAGCGGGCCGGACTCCTACGAGCAGTACTTC.

This chain uses TRBV5-1 with TRBJ2-7; TRBD1 might be the D (5 bases). CDR1 and CDR2 from the germline V gene are SGHRS and YFSETQ. V lost 0 bases and J 3 bases, leaving 7 bases between the germline ends. This CDR3 region has 13 residues. The DNA of the CDR3 is TGCGCCAGCAGCTTGGAGGGGATCTACGAGCAGTACTTC. This encodes CASSLEGIYEQYF.

J is TRBJ2-5 and V is TRBV3-1 (or the pseudogene TRBV3-2); D not certain. The CDR3 has 14 amino acids. Trimming pared 1 base from V and 1 base from J, leaving 7 bases between. Germline CDR1 LGHDT, CDR2 YNNKEL (reference sequence). CDR3 DNA: TGTGCCAGCAGCCAAGGGCAGCCCCAAGAGACCCAGTACTTC. This encodes CASSQGQPQETQYF.

This clone has a single count. This chain joins TRBV11-2 and TRBJ1-4; no definite D call. The V gene's germline CDR1 is SGHAT and CDR2 FQNNGV. The CDR3 runs 14 residues. V was cut by 4 bases and J by 12 bases, with 18 bases left in between. CDR3 amino acids: CASSYKGFDGELFF. CDR3 coding DNA: TGTGCCAGCAGCTACAAGGGATTCGATGGTGAACTGTTTTTT.

The chain has TRBV11-2 and TRBJ2-2; 9 positions match TRBD1. CDR3 length: 16 amino acids. With V trimmed by 3 bases and J by 7 bases, 9 bases remained unmatched. CDR1 and CDR2 (germline): SGHAT, FQNNGV. The CDR3 nucleotides are TGTGCCAGCAGCTTGACCGGGACAGGGCCCAACGGGGAGCTGTTTTTT. Its translation is CASSLTGTGPNGELFF.